This TCR beta chain was documented in a study of shared clonotypes between healthy human individuals. Regarding the study as a whole: Sharing of clonotypes among donors was expected to vary with sequencing depth. Naive subsets, compared against memory subsets, generally had larger estimated richness values.

The naive CD8 population came from CD45RO-negative cells selected for CCR7, without terminally differentiated effector memory CD45RA+ cells. The authors distributed each subset's genomic DNA evenly over several immunoSEQ plates. Data came from immunoSEQ multiplex PCR; TCRdb stores just in-frame clones and leaves some out. The profile shows roughly 590,000 clones, about 95% of them singletons. Details on this clone: Its target is unknown.

CDR1 and CDR2 (germline): SQVTM, ANQGSEA. There are 14 residues in the CDR3. Trimming took 6 bases from V and 3 from J, leaving 15 bases between them. Sequenced input: naive CD8+ T cells sorted from blood. The TCR comes from a woman younger than 45 in good health. The genes are TRBV29-1 and TRBJ2-1; tentatively, D is TRBD2 (7 bases). The CDR3 bases are TGCAGCGTCTGGGGGGGAGGGGGCTACAATGAGCAGTTCTTC. Translated: CSVWGGGGYNEQFF.